Given below is one T cell receptor beta chain in context. Its target is unknown. TCRdb reanalysed the reads using MiXCR and keeps one entry per CDR3 protein. This sample has hundreds of thousands of distinct CDR3 sequences, with approximately 33% found just once. In germline, CDR1 is MNHEY, CDR2 SMNVEV (reference sequence). CDR3 length equals 14 residues. J was trimmed by 4 bases and V by 5 bases; bases with no gene match: 7. This specimen belongs to a study of T cell repertoires in cytomegalovirus infection. Study-level information: Public TCR beta signatures were indicative of both CMV infection and a matching HLA type.

The origin of this receptor is a human donor in good health (CMV status not recorded). Some clones in this sample may be carry-over from other donors' samples. The gene calls are TRBV27 and TRBJ1-1; 7 nucleotides match TRBD1. The source material was cultured CD8+ T cells from PBMCs, sampled from culture after CMV antigen stimulation. The CDR3 reads CASSPTGTATEAFF. The CDR3, as DNA: TGTGCCAGCAGTCCGACAGGGACCGCCACTGAAGCTTTCTTT.